This T cell receptor beta chain was identified in a study of blood T cell repertoires in COVID-19. CDR1 and CDR2 from the germline V gene are MNHEY and SMNVEV (reference sequence). V lost 1 base, J lost 0 bases, and 13 bases lay in between. The CDR3 has 18 amino acids. Generated by immunoSEQ multiplex PCR, the TCRdb table keeps only in-frame clones and is missing some. The sample shows around 87,000 clones, roughly 90% of them seen only once. The chain joins TRBV27 to TRBJ2-6, with D perhaps matching TRBD1 (6 bases). The TCR sequence derives from a human donor with active COVID-19. The donor label of this sample is uncertain. Sequencing used peripheral blood. CDR3 loop: CASSLLRQASSGANVLTF. CDR3 nucleotides: TGTGCCAGCAGTTTATTAAGACAGGCGAGCTCTGGGGCCAACGTCCTGACTTTC.